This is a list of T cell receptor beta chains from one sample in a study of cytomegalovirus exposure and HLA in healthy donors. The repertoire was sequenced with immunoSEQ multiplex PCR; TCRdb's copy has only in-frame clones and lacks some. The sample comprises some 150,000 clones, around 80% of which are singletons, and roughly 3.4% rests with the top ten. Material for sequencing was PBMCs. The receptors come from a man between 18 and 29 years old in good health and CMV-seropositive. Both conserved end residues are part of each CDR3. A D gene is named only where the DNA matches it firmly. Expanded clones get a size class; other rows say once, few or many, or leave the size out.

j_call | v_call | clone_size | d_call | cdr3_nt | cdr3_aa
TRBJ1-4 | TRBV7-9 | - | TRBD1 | TGTGCCAGCAACTACAGGGGCCTGGAAAAACTGTTTTTT | CASNYRGLEKLFF
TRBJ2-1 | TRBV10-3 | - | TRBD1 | TGTGCCATCAGGGGGACAGGGGGCAGTGAGCAGTTCTTC | CAIRGTGGSEQFF
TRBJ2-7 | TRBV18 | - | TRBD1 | TGTGCCAGCTCATCCCGGGACAGAAAGAGCTCCTACGAGCAGTACTTC | CASSSRDRKSSYEQYF
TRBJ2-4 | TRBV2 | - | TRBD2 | TGTGCCAGCACCGAAACGGGGGGGAACATTCAGTACTTC | CASTETGGNIQYF
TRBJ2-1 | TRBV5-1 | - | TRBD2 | TGCGCCAGCAGCTTACTAGCGGGAGTTGAGCAGTTCTTC | CASSLLAGVEQFF
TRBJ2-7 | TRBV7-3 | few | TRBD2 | TGTGCCAGCAGCTTCGGGACTAGCGGGAACTACGAGCAGTACTTC | CASSFGTSGNYEQYF
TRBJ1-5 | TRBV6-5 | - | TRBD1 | TGTGCCAGCAGCTATACAGGGGCTAATCAGCCCCAGCATTTT | CASSYTGANQPQHF
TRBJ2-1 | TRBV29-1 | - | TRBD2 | TGCAGCGTTGAGGGGAGCGGGAGCGCCTACAATGAGCAGTTCTTC | CSVEGSGSAYNEQFF
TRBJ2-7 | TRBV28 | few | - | TGTGCCAGCAGTCGTCTCGAGCAGTACTTC | CASSRLEQYF
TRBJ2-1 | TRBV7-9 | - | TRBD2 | TGTTCCAGCAGTCGATCCGGGACTATCTTAAAGGAGCAGTTCTTC | CSSSRSGTILKEQFF
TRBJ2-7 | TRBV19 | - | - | TGTGCCAGTAGGGGGGCGGGCACCTACGAGCAGTACTTC | CASRGAGTYEQYF
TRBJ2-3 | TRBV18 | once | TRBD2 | TGTGCCAGCTCAACCCTAGCGGGAGAGGCAGATACGCAGTATTTT | CASSTLAGEADTQYF
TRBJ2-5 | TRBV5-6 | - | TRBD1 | TGTGCCAGCAGCTTGCTAACGTGGACAGGGAATTTGGACGAGACCCAGTACTTC | CASSLLTWTGNLDETQYF
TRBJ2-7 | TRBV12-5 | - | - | TGTGCTAGTCCCAAACTGACAGCAATACTCTCCTACGAGCAGTACTTC | CASPKLTAILSYEQYF
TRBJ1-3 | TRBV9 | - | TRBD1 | TGTGCCAGCAGCGTATCTACAGGGGTCGGAAACACCATATATTTT | CASSVSTGVGNTIYF
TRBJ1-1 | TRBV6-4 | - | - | TGTGCCAGCAGGGATTTTGGCGCGACGGGCACTGAAGCTTTCTTT | CASRDFGATGTEAFF
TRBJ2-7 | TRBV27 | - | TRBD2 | TGTGCCAGCAGTCCGGGACTAAGCTACGAGCAGTACTTC | CASSPGLSYEQYF
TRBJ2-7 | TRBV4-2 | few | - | TGTGCCAGCAGCACGTCGAGGGACACTAGATACGAGCAGTACTTC | CASSTSRDTRYEQYF
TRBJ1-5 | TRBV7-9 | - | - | TGTGCCAGCAGCGGAGGGCCCGGGGACCTCAATCAGCCCCAGCATTTT | CASSGGPGDLNQPQHF
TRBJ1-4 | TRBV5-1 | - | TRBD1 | TGCGCCAGCAGCTGGGGGACAGCGAGGGTGGAAAAACTGTTTTTT | CASSWGTARVEKLFF
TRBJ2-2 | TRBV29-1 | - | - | TGCAGCGTTCAACGGGACTCAGACACCGGGGAGCTGTTTTTT | CSVQRDSDTGELFF
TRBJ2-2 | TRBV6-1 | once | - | TGTGCCAGCAGTGAAAGGAGGAGGGGCGGGGAGCTGTTTTTT | CASSERRRGGELFF
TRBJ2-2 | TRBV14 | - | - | TGTGCCAGCAGCCGTAACAGTGGAGGCGTTGGGGAGCTGTTTTTT | CASSRNSGGVGELFF
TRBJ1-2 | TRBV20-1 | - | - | TGCAGTGGATGCTACAACTATGGCTACACCTTC | CSGCYNYGYTF
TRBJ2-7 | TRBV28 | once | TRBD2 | TGTGCCAGCAGGCATGCTGGTAGCGTGGCGGGAGGTGGGTACGAGCAGTACTTC | CASRHAGSVAGGGYEQYF
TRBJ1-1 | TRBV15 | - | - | TGTGCCATAAAGTCGGACCTTCGGACATCTTTTAGTGGAGCTTTCTTT | CAIKSDLRTSFSGAFF
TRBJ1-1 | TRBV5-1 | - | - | TGCGCCAGCAGCTTCACAAGAGGTGGGACTGAAGCTTTCTTT | CASSFTRGGTEAFF
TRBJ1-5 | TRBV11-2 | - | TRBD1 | TGTGCCAGCAGCTTAGTGGTAGCAGGGGGCAGGCAGCCCCAGCATTTT | CASSLVVAGGRQPQHF
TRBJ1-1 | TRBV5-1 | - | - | TGCGCCAGCAGCTTGGTTACGGGGACTGAAGCTTTCTTT | CASSLVTGTEAFF
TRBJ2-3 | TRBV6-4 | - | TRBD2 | TGTGCCAGCAGTCGTCTTAGCGGGAGTCAAGATACGCAGTATTTT | CASSRLSGSQDTQYF
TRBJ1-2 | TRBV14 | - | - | TGTGCCAGCAGCCAAGGACTCCTTAACTATGGCTACACCTTC | CASSQGLLNYGYTF
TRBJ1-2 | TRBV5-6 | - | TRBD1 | TGTGCCAGCAGCACTTGGGGACAGGGAGGGGCTGGCTACACCTTC | CASSTWGQGGAGYTF
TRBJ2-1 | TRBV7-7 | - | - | TGTGCTAGCAGCTTAGACGCCCGGTTAAGCTCCTACAATGAGCAGTTCTTC | CASSLDARLSSYNEQFF
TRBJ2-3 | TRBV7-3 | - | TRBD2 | TGTGCCAGCAGCTCCAACTTAGCGGGAGGCACAGATACGCAGTATTTT | CASSSNLAGGTDTQYF
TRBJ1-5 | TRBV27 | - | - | TGTGCCAGCAGTTTAAAGGAGAATCAGCCCCAGCATTTT | CASSLKENQPQHF
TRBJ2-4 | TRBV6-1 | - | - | TGTGCCAGCAGAGAAAGACCGGGTCCCGTAGCCAAAAACATTCAGTACTTC | CASRERPGPVAKNIQYF
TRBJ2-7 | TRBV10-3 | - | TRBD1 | TGTGCCGTTGGACAGGCATACGAGCAGTACTTC | CAVGQAYEQYF
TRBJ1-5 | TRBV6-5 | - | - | TGTGCCAGCAGTTCACTACAGGGAAGTGGCCAGCCCCAGCATTTT | CASSSLQGSGQPQHF
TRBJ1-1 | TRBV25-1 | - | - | TGTGCCAGCAGTGAATGGGCAGGGCCTAAGACTGAAGCTTTCTTT | CASSEWAGPKTEAFF
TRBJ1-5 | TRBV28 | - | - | TGTGCCAGCAGTTTTCCGGGGGACGGCAATCAGCCCCAGCATTTT | CASSFPGDGNQPQHF
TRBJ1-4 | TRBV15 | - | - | TGTGCCACCAGCAGTGGGGCGGATGCAACTAATGAAAAACTGTTTTTT | CATSSGADATNEKLFF
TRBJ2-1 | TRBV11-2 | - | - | TGTGCCAGCAGCTTAGGAGTATACAATGAGCAGTTCTTC | CASSLGVYNEQFF
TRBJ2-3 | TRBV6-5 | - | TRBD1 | TGTGCCAGCAGACAGGGGGGCAGGGGGACAGATACGCAGTATTTT | CASRQGGRGTDTQYF
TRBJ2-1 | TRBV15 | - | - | TGTGCCACCAGCAGAGATAAGGGGGTAGAAAATGAGCAGTTCTTC | CATSRDKGVENEQFF
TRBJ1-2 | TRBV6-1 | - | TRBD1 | TGTGCCAGCAGTTTAAACAGGGGGTATGGCTACACCTTC | CASSLNRGYGYTF
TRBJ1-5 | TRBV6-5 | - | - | TGTGCCAGCAGTTACTCTTCCAGGCGCAATCAGCCCCAGCATTTT | CASSYSSRRNQPQHF
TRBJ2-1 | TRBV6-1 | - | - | TGTGCCAGCAGTGGGGCTAGCTGGGCCTCCTACAATGAGCAGTTCTTC | CASSGASWASYNEQFF
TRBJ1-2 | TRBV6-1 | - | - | TGTGCCAGCAGTGAAAACCGAACTCCTTTCTATGGCTACACCTTC | CASSENRTPFYGYTF
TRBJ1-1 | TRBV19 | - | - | TGTGCCAGTAGTATCCCCTGGGAGCTGAACACTGAAGCTTTCTTT | CASSIPWELNTEAFF
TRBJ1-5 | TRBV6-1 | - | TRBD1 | TGTGCCAGCAGTGAAGTTGGGACAGGGAGCGGTCAGCCCCAGCATTTT | CASSEVGTGSGQPQHF
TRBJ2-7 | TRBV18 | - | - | TGTGCCAGCTCACCACCTGGTCCCCAACCACTCTACGAGCAGTACTTC | CASSPPGPQPLYEQYF
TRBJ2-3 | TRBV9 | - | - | TGTGCCAGCAGCGCCGCATGGGGCAGGGTCACAGATACGCAGTATTTT | CASSAAWGRVTDTQYF
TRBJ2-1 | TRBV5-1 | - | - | TGCGCCAGCAGCCGGGACAGACTAGAGGTACACGATGAGCAGTTCTTC | CASSRDRLEVHDEQFF
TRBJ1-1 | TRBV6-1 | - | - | TGTGCCAGCAGTGAAGCGATCAGGGAGAGGGGACACCCGAACACTGAAGCTTTCTTT | CASSEAIRERGHPNTEAFF
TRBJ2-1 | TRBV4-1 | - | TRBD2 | TGCGCCAGCAGCCAAATATCTGGACTAGCGACCTACAATGAGCAGTTCTTC | CASSQISGLATYNEQFF
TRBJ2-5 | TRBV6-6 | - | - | TGTGCCAGCAGTCTCGCTAGCGTCAATTGGGAGACCCAGTACTTC | CASSLASVNWETQYF
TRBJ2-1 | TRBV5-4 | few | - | TGTGCCAGCAGCTTGGGGCAGGGTAATGAGCAGTTCTTC | CASSLGQGNEQFF